Listed below are T cell receptor beta chains from one sample, sequenced in a study of CD8 T cells in ankylosing spondylitis. Using its own MiXCR run on the 5' RACE reads, TCRdb lists one record per CDR3 protein. The sample contains roughly 670,000 distinct CDR3 sequences, 15% to 20% of which appear only once. The sequenced sample consisted of blood, either unsorted or a sorted T cell fraction (not recorded which). The receptors here all came from a male donor with ankylosing spondylitis. The CDR3 runs from the conserved cysteine through the conserved F or W. The D gene is left open where the match is weak. A row's size may be missing; if present it is once, few, many or a size class.

TRBV6-5,many,TRBJ1-5,NA,TGTGCCAGCAGTTACTCGATTTCTGCCAATCAGCCCCAGCATTTT,CASSYSISANQPQHF
TRBV5-1,few,TRBJ1-6,NA,TGCGCCATCCTGAATTCACCCCTCCACTTT,CAILNSPLHF
TRBV7-2,NA,TRBJ2-1,NA,TGTGCCAGCAGCTTAAGGGGGAGCTACTACAATGAGCAGTTCTTC,CASSLRGSYYNEQFF
TRBV29-1,NA,TRBJ2-1,NA,TGCAGCGGTCCCCTTCCAGGGGCTGCCTACAATGAGCAGTTCTTC,CSGPLPGAAYNEQFF
TRBV7-3,many,TRBJ2-1,NA,TGTGCCAGCAGCTTAAACGGATACAATGAGCAGTTCTTC,CASSLNGYNEQFF
TRBV5-1,many,TRBJ2-1,TRBD2,TGCGCCAGTACGGAGCGGGAGGGCCCCAATGAGCAGTTCTTC,CASTEREGPNEQFF
TRBV29-1,few,TRBJ1-2,NA,TGCAGCGTTGAAGGTGACAGACTTAACTATGGCTACACCTTC,CSVEGDRLNYGYTF
TRBV4-1,few,TRBJ1-4,NA,TGCGCCAGCAGACGGGTGGGGGGAAATGAAAAACTGTTTTTT,CASRRVGGNEKLFF
TRBV20-1,few,TRBJ1-3,NA,TGCAGTGCACTTCTTGGAAACACCATATATTTT,CSALLGNTIYF
TRBV9,few,TRBJ2-2,TRBD2,TGTGCCAGCAGCGTAGCTCTAGCGGGAGCCGGGGAGCTGTTTTTT,CASSVALAGAGELFF
TRBV5-5,NA,TRBJ1-2,NA,TGTGCCAGCAGCTTGGTAGGTTACGGACAGAACTATGGCTACACCTTC,CASSLVGYGQNYGYTF